The 17 T cell receptor beta chains reported below all come from one sample, sequenced in a study of blood T cell repertoires in COVID-19 (dated by TCRdb to 2018 to 2021). The protocol used for the library was the immunoSEQ multiplex PCR assay. Entries here come from immuneACCESS through TCRdb and include only in-frame sequences with V and J called. Some clones fail to appear in such tables; in the studies checked, an unresolved V gene covers under half of the shortfall, and the cause of the remainder is unknown. In this sample the table shows 55,000 or so clones, around nine tenths of which occur a single time. The top ten clonotypes cover under 6.5% of the sample. The sequencing input was peripheral blood. The source is a woman in her sixties with COVID-19, enrolled during active disease.

This clone has just one count. The gene calls are TRBV30 and TRBJ1-1; 8 nucleotides match TRBD1. This CDR3 comprises 13 residues. Germline V CDR1 and CDR2: GTSNPN, SVGIG (reference sequence). Trimming at V came to 5 bases and at J to 0 bases, leaving 2 bases not matched to a gene. The CDR3, as DNA: TGTGCCTGGCAACAGGGGGTGAACACTGAAGCTTTCTTT. Translation: CAWQQGVNTEAFF.

CDR3 loop: CASSTQGGHGNTIYF. The CDR3 DNA follows: TGTGCCAGCAGTACCCAGGGAGGACATGGAAACACCATATATTTT. The chain is built from TRBV27 and TRBJ1-3, with a possible D match to TRBD1 (5 bases). Trimming pared 5 bases from V and 3 bases from J, leaving 14 bases between. This CDR3 region has 15 residues. The V gene's germline CDR1 is MNHEY and CDR2 SMNVEV (reference sequence).

The chain joins TRBV30 to TRBJ2-5, with D possibly matching TRBD1 (6 bases). Germline CDR1 reads GTSNPN; CDR2 reads SVGIG (reference sequence). The CDR3 covers 13 residues. Trimming removed 2 bases from V and 1 base from J, with 8 bases in between. This CDR3 reads CAWSRTVQETQYF. The CDR3 nucleotides are TGTGCCTGGAGTAGGACAGTCCAAGAGACCCAGTACTTC.

The rearrangement joins TRBV10-1 to TRBJ2-1; 7 positions match TRBD2. V dropped 10 bases and J dropped 3; count of bases not matched to a gene: 9. CDR1 and CDR2 (germline): WNHNN, SYGVQD (reference sequence). The CDR3 length is 14 residues. DNA for the CDR3: TGCGCCACCTCTAGCGGATTGGTCTACAATGAGCAGTTCTTC. As protein: CATSSGLVYNEQFF.

This rearrangement joins TRBV28 to TRBJ1-3, with D perhaps TRBD1 (5 bases). The CDR3 runs to 15 residues. Trimming cost V 4 bases and J 0 bases, with 10 bases left between them. From germline, CDR1 is MDHEN and CDR2 SYDVKM. The DNA of the CDR3 is TGTGCCAGCAGTTCAGACAGTTTCTCTGGAAACACCATATATTTT. The encoded protein is CASSSDSFSGNTIYF.

The V gene is TRBV29-1, the J gene TRBJ1-1; the D is unclear. CDR3 size: 13 residues. The V gene's germline CDR1 is SQVTM and CDR2 ANQGSEA. V was pared by 7 bases and J by 1 base, with 13 bases between. The CDR3 DNA reads TGCAGCGCCCCGAAGCATCCGAACACTGAAGCTTTCTTT. As protein: CSAPKHPNTEAFF.

CDR3: CASRTSGSSYEQYF. The CDR3 DNA follows: TGTGCCAGCAGAACTAGCGGCAGCTCCTACGAGCAGTACTTC. This rearrangement joins TRBV3-1 (or the pseudogene TRBV3-2) to TRBJ2-7; 8 bases are a match to TRBD2. Germline V CDR1 and CDR2: LGHDT, YNNKEL (reference sequence). The CDR3 spans 14 residues. Germline trimming cut 6 bases from V and 0 bases from J; bases unmatched to any gene: 4.

The V call is TRBV19, the J call TRBJ1-5, with TRBD1 matching 7 bases. This CDR3 has 13 amino acids. The germline V gene has CDR1 LNHDA and CDR2 SQIVND (reference sequence). J lost 6 bases, V lost 5 bases, and 4 bases had no gene match. For the CDR3, the DNA is TGTGCCAGTAGTCAAACAGGGGTTCAGCCCCAGCATTTT. Its protein product is CASSQTGVQPQHF.

The V and J genes are TRBV15 and TRBJ1-1, with no clear D. The ends were cut back, 0 bases at V and 7 bases at J, with 15 bases in the middle. There are 15 residues in the CDR3. Germline V gene data show CDR1 as LNHNV and CDR2 as YYDKDF (reference sequence). The DNA for the CDR3 is TGTGCCACCAGCAGAGATTCCGTTCCGGGGAATGAAGCTTTCTTT. This translates into CATSRDSVPGNEAFF.

The CDR3 sequence: CASSQDTGLFGNTIYF. The CDR3 nucleotides are TGTGCCAGCAGCCAAGATACAGGGCTATTCGGAAACACCATATATTTT. The genes are TRBV3-1 (or the pseudogene TRBV3-2) and TRBJ1-3; D is possibly TRBD1 (6 bases). The V end was cut by 0 bases, the J end by 4 bases, with 13 bases between. Germline loops: CDR1 LGHDT, CDR2 YNNKEL (reference sequence). The CDR3 consists of 16 residues.

The chain joins TRBV5-1 to TRBJ2-3; TRBD2 aligns across 14 bases. The CDR3 runs to 17 residues. Germline values: CDR1 SGHRS, CDR2 YFSETQ. The V and J ends lost 2 bases and 2 bases, in that order; junction bases with no gene match: 4. The CDR3 DNA reads as TGCGCCAGCAGCTTAAGGACTAGCGGGAGGCTCACAGATACGCAGTATTTT. It specifies CASSLRTSGRLTDTQYF.

V usage is TRBV19 and J usage is TRBJ2-2, with D uncertain. V lost 9 bases and J lost 6, with 11 bases in between. Germline lookup yields CDR1 LNHDA and CDR2 SQIVND (reference sequence). This CDR3 spans 12 amino acids. CDR3 in DNA: TGTGCCAGCCGAGTTTTTGCCGGGGAGCTGTTTTTT. Protein product: CASRVFAGELFF.

The rearrangement joins TRBV30 to TRBJ1-5; D unclear. Germline lookup yields CDR1 GTSNPN and CDR2 SVGIG (reference sequence). CDR3 length: 13 amino acids. V was clipped by 2 bases and J by 4 bases, with 9 bases between them. CDR3 nucleotides: TGTGCCTGGAGTATCCCCCCGAATCAGCCCCAGCATTTT. Amino acid sequence: CAWSIPPNQPQHF.

J is TRBJ1-4 and V is TRBV14; 7 nucleotides align to TRBD1. CDR3 length equals 15 residues. V shed 5 bases and J 8 bases; nucleotides not matched to a gene: 11. CDR1 SGHDN and CDR2 FVKESK come from the germline V gene. The CDR3 reads CASSIHRGRGEKLFF. The CDR3 nucleotides are TGTGCCAGCAGCATACACAGGGGTCGGGGAGAAAAACTGTTTTTT.

This chain links TRBV14 with TRBJ2-3; TRBD1 might be the D (6 bases). V was clipped by 1 base and J by 0 bases, with 14 bases between them. The CDR3 consists of 17 residues. The germline V gene encodes CDR1 SGHDN and CDR2 FVKESK. CDR3 region: CASSQGIRGFSTDTQYF. The CDR3 DNA sequence: TGTGCCAGCAGCCAAGGTATCAGGGGTTTCAGCACAGATACGCAGTATTTT.

V usage is TRBV28 and J usage is TRBJ1-1; D not resolved. CDR3 length: 14 amino acids. Germline V gives CDR1 MDHEN, CDR2 SYDVKM. Trimming took off 6 bases at V and 2 bases at J, with 13 bases between the two ends. CDR3 sequence reads: CASSRTQINTEAFF. The DNA for the CDR3 is TGTGCCAGCAGCCGTACCCAGATTAACACTGAAGCTTTCTTT.

In this sample, this clone turned up once. This chain's CDR3 is CASSFLLVGGGSPLHF. CDR3 nucleotide sequence: TGTGCCAGCAGCTTCCTACTGGTCGGGGGGGGTTCACCCCTCCACTTT. The genes are TRBV7-8 and TRBJ1-6, with TRBD1 as a possible D gene (5 bases). With 3 bases removed from V and 9 bases from J, the gap between germline ends came to 18 bases. In germline, CDR1 is SGHVS, CDR2 FQNEAQ. The CDR3 totals 16 residues.